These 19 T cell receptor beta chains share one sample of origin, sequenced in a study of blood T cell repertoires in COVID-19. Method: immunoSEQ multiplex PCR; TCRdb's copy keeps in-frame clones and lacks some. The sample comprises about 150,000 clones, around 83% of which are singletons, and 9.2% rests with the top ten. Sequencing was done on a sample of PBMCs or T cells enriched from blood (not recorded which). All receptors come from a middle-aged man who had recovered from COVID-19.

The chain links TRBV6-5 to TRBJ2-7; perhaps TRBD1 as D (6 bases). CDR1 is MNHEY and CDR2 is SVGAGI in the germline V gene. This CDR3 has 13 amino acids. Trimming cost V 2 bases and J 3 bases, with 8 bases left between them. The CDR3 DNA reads TGTGCCAGCAGTTACACAGGGAACTACGAGCAGTACTTC. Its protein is CASSYTGNYEQYF.

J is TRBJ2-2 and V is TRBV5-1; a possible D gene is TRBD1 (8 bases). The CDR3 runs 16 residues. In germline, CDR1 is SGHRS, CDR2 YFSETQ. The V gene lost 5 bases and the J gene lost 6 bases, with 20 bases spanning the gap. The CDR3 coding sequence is TGCGCCAGCAGTTTTGGACAGGGAGGGCCCGCCGGGGAGCTGTTTTTT. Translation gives CASSFGQGGPAGELFF.

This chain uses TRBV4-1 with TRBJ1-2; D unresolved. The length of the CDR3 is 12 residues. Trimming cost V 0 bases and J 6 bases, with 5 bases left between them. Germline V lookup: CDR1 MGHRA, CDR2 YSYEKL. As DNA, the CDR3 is TGCGCCAGCAGCCAAGACGGGGATGGCTACACCTTC. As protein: CASSQDGDGYTF.

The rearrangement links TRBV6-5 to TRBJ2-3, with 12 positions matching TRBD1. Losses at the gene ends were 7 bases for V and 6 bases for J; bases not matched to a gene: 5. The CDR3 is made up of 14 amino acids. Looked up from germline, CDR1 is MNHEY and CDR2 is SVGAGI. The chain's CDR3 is CASKGTGGRDTQYF. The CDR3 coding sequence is TGTGCCAGCAAGGGGACAGGGGGCCGGGATACGCAGTATTTT.

Here the CDR3 reads CASSLAQGAKNIQYF. Here the CDR3 DNA reads TGTGCCAGCAGCTTAGCGCAGGGAGCCAAAAACATTCAGTACTTC. V is TRBV7-2 and J is TRBJ2-4; TRBD1 might be the D (5 bases). CDR1 and CDR2 from the germline V gene are SGHTA and FQGNSA. This CDR3 contains 15 residues. V was clipped by 0 bases and J by 0 bases, with 6 bases between them. Variable domain in full (rest from reference TRBV7-2 and TRBJ2-4): GAGVSQSPSNKVTEKGKDVELRCDPISGHTALYWYRQSLGQGLEFLIYFQGNSAPDKSGLPSDRFSAERTGGSVSTLTIQRTQQEDSAVYLCASSLAQGAKNIQYFGAGTRLSVL.

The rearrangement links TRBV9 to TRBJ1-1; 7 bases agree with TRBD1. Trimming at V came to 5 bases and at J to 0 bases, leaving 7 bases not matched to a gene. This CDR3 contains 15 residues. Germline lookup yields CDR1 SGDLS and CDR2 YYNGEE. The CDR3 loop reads CASSTTGSLNTEAFF. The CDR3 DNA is TGTGCCAGCAGTACGACAGGGAGCCTGAACACTGAAGCTTTCTTT.

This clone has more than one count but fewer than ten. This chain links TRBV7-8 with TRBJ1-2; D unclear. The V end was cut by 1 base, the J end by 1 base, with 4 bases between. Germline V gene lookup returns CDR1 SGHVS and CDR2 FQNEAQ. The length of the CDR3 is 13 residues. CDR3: CASSLDGNYGYTF. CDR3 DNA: TGTGCCAGCAGCTTAGACGGTAACTATGGCTACACCTTC.

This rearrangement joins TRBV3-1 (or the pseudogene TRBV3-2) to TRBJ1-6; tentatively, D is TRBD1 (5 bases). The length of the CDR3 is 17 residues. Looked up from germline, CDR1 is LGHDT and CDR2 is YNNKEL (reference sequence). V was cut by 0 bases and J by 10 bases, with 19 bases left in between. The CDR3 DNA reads TGTGCCAGCAGCCAAGATCCCCAGGGCCCTCCCCGATCACCCCTCCACTTT. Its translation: CASSQDPQGPPRSPLHF.

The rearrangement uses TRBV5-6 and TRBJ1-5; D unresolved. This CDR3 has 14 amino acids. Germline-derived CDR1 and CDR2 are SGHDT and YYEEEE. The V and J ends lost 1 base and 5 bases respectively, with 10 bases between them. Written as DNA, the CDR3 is TGTGCCAGCAGCTTGTTTCAGATTGATCAGCCCCAGCATTTT. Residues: CASSLFQIDQPQHF.

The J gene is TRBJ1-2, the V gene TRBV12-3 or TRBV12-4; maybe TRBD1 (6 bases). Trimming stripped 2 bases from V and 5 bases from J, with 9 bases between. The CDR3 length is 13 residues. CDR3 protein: CASSLRQGYGYTF. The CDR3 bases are TGTGCCAGCAGTTTAAGGCAGGGGTATGGCTACACCTTC.

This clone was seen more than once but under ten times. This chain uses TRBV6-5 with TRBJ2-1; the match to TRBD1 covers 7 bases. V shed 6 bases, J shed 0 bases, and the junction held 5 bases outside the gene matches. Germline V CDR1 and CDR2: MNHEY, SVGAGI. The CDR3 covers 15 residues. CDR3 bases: TGTGCCAGCAGACCACAGGGGATCTCCTACAATGAGCAGTTCTTC. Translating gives CASRPQGISYNEQFF.

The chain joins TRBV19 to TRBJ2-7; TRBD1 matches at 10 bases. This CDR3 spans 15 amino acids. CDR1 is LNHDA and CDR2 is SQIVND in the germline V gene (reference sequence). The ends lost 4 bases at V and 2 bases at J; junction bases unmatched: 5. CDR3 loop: CASSNQGQGAYEQYF. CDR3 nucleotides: TGTGCCAGTAGTAACCAAGGACAGGGGGCCTACGAGCAGTACTTC.

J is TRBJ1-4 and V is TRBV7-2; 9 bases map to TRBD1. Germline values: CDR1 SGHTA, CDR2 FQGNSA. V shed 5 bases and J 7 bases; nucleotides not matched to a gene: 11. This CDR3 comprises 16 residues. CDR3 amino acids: CASSPAPGQGGEKLFF. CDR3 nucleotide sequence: TGTGCCAGCAGCCCCGCCCCGGGACAGGGCGGTGAAAAACTGTTTTTT.

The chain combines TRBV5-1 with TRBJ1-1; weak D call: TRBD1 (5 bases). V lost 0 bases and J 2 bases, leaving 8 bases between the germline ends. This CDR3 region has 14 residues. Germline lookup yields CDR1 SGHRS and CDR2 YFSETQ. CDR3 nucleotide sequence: TGCGCCAGCAGCTTGGGACAGCCAAACACTGAAGCTTTCTTT. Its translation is CASSLGQPNTEAFF.

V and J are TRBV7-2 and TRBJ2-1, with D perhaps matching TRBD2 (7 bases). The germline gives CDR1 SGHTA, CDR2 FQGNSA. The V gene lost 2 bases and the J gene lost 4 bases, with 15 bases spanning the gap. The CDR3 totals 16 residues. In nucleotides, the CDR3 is TGTGCCAGCAGCTTACGCATCCGGGGGGCGTACAATGAGCAGTTCTTC. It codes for CASSLRIRGAYNEQFF. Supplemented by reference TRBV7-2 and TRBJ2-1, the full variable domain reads GAGVSQSPSNKVTEKGKDVELRCDPISGHTALYWYRQSLGQGLEFLIYFQGNSAPDKSGLPSDRFSAERTGGSVSTLTIQRTQQEDSAVYLCASSLRIRGAYNEQFFGPGTRLTVL.

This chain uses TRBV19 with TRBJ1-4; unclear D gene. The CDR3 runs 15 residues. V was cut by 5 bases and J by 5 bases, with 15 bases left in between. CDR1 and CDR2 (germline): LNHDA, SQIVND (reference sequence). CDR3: CASSPGPRRNEKLFF. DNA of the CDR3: TGTGCCAGTAGTCCCGGTCCCAGGCGAAATGAAAAACTGTTTTTT.

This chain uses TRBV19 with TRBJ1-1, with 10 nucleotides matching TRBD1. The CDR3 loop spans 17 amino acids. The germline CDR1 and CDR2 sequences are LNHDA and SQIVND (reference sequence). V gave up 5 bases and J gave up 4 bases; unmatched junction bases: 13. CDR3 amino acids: CASSVVPLDRGSTEAFF. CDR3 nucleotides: TGTGCCAGTAGTGTGGTTCCCCTGGACAGGGGGAGCACTGAAGCTTTCTTT.

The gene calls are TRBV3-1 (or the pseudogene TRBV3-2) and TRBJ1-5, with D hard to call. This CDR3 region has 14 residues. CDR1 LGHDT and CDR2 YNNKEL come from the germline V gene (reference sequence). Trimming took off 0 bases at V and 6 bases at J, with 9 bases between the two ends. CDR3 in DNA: TGTGCCAGCAGCCAAGATATGGGAGCTCAGCCCCAGCATTTT. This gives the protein CASSQDMGAQPQHF.

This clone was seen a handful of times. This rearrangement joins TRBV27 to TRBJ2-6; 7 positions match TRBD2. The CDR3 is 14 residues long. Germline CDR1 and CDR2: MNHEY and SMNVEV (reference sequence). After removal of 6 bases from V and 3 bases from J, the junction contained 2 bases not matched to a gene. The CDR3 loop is CASSWGGGANVLTF. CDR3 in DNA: TGTGCCAGCAGCTGGGGGGGTGGGGCCAACGTCCTGACTTTC.